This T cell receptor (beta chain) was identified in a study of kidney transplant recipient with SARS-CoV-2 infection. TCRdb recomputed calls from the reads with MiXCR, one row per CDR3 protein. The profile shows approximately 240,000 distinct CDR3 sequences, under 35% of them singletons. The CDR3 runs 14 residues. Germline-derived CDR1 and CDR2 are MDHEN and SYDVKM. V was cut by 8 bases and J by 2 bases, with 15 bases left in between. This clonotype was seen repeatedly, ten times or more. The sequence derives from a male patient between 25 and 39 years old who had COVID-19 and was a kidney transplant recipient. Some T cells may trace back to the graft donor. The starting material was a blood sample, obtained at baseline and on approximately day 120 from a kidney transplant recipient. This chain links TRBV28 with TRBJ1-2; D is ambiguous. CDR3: CASRSAHGNYGYTF. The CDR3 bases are TGTGCCAGCCGATCTGCCCATGGGAACTATGGCTACACCTTC.